This TCR beta chain was identified during a study of blood T cell repertoires in COVID-19. The V gene end was trimmed by 6 bases and the J gene end by 6 bases; junction bases not matched to a gene: 7. Germline V gene data show CDR1 as MNHEY and CDR2 as SVGAGI. The CDR3 totals 14 residues. TCRdb's table, derived via immunoSEQ multiplex PCR, lists solely in-frame clones and lacks some. This repertoire shows 80,000 to 100,000 clones, more than 70% found once; its top ten account for around 24%. J is TRBJ2-3 and V is TRBV6-5; 9 bases fit TRBD2. The sample consisted of peripheral blood. The sequence was collected from a man aged 65-85 years with acute or convalescent COVID-19. CDR3 sequence reads: CASSGGRALDTQYF. CDR3 DNA: TGTGCCAGCAGCGGCGGGAGGGCCCTGGATACGCAGTATTTT.